The clone carrying this T cell receptor beta chain was observed at least ten times. These data are taken from a study of T cells after yellow fever vaccination. Trimming left V 4 bases short and J 0 bases short, with 5 bases between. The V gene's germline CDR1 is SGHKS and CDR2 YYEKEE (reference sequence). This CDR3 spans 12 amino acids. TCRdb reprocessed the 5' RACE reads with MiXCR, giving one entry per CDR3 protein. The sample carries a few hundred thousand distinct CDR3 sequences, 4% recorded once. This sequence was found in a man aged 18-30 years who received the YFV17D yellow fever vaccine. J is TRBJ2-7 and V is TRBV5-5; D ambiguous. Sequencing used PBMCs, obtained 5 days after the yellow fever booster vaccination. In DNA form, the CDR3 reads TGTGCCAGCAGCCCGGCCTCCTACGAGCAGTACGTC. This gives the protein CASSPASYEQYV.